Listed below are T cell receptor beta chains from one sample, sequenced in a study of T cell responses to AZD1222 COVID-19 vaccine. The protocol was immunoSEQ multiplex PCR, while the TCRdb copy is restricted to in-frame clones and leaves out a portion. The sample has 90,000 to 120,000 clones; about 90% are singletons. The input for sequencing was peripheral blood, taken 28 days after the second AZD1222 dose. These receptors were collected from an adult who received the AZD1222 COVID-19 vaccine. Each CDR3 is given without its conserved first and last residue.

TRBV4-2 ASSQGGTSYHNEQF
TRBV5-1 ASSLSANYGYT
TRBV11-2 ASSKLKGRGSPYEQY
TRBV10-3 ATTGLAGATDTQY
TRBV19 ASSIGGVKVF
TRBV6-5 ASRPGTDKAV
TRBV6-5 ASSKEGQGNYGYT
TRBV5-1 ASSLVRGQGLDTQY
TRBV25-1 ASSESPGTGSGNTIY
TRBV7-2 ASSFAGRRNSPLH
TRBV7-9 ASSLGMGYGYT
TRBV19 ASSIRSGGTSGANVLT
TRBV6-5 ASSRGTVEAF
TRBV9 ASSAVTGELF
TRBV4-3 ASSHGLAGAYEQY
TRBV15 ATSMDGTGGNYGYT
TRBV6-5 ASTRGPYNEQF
TRBV19 ASSLSRDRGNTEAF
TRBV12-3/TRBV12-4 ASSLGQLNEAF
TRBV6-5 ASRRGSGNTIY
TRBV3-1/TRBV3-2 ASSPIRGDTGELF
TRBV7-6 ASSLRPDRGATQY
TRBV28 ASSPPFRGGEQY
TRBV30 AGGGGNTIY
TRBV18 ASSPNKEKLF
TRBV25-1 ASSESRWTQY
TRBV6-5 ASRQQGALSQPQH
TRBV13 ASSLGGGYEQY
TRBV7-9 ASSLALGEGRSEQY
TRBV27 ASSLSLPGPQH
TRBV5-1 ASSLDARGANTEAF
TRBV29-1 SVDRLNTEAF
TRBV3-1/TRBV3-2 ASSQDIGVNQPQH
TRBV20-1 SASIRSPLH
TRBV6-5 ASAQSSYNEQF
TRBV30 AWKVDYEQY
TRBV14 ASSGDLYTDTQY
TRBV6-5 ASNKQAISYEQY
TRBV6-4 ASSDSPGTEKLF